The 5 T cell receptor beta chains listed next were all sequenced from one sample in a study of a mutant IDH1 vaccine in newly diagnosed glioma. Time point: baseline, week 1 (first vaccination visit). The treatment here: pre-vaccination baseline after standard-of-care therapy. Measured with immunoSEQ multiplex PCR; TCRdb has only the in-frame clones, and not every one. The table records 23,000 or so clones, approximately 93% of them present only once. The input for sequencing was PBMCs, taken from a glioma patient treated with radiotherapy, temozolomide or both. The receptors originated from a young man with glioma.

The CDR3 DNA reads as TGTGCTAGTGGTCAATTCCCTCGGACAGAAACTGTTTACGAGCAGTACTTC. It codes for CASGQFPRTETVYEQYF. The chain has TRBV12-5 and TRBJ2-7; TRBD1 might be the D (6 bases). Germline V gives CDR1 LGHNT, CDR2 FRNRAP. The V gene lost 5 bases and the J gene lost 4 bases, with 24 bases spanning the gap. The CDR3 is made up of 17 amino acids.

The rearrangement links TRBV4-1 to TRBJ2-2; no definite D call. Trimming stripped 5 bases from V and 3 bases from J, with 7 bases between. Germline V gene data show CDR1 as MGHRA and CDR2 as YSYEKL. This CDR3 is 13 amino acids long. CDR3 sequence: CASSGVDTGELFF. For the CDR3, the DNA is TGCGCCAGCAGCGGGGTTGACACCGGGGAGCTGTTTTTT.

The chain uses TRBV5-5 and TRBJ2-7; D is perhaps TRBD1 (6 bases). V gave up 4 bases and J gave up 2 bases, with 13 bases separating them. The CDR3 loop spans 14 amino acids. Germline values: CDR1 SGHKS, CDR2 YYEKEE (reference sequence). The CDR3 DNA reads TGTGCCAGCAGCGGCGACAGGCCTACCTACGAGCAGTACTTC. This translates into CASSGDRPTYEQYF.

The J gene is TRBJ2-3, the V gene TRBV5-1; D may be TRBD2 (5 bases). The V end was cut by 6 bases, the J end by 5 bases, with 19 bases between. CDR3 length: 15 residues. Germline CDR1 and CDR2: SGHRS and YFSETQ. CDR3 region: CASTYMGSSGDTQYF. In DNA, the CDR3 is TGCGCCAGCACGTATATGGGGAGTAGTGGAGATACGCAGTATTTT.

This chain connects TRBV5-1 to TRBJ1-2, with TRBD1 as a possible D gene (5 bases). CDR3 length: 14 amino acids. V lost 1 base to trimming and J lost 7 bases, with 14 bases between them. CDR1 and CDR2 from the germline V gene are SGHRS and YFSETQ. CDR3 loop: CASSLLGDSGGYTF. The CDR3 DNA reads TGCGCCAGCAGCTTGCTAGGGGATTCTGGTGGCTACACCTTC.